Below are 2 T cell receptor beta chains sequenced from a single sample in a study of spatial heterogeneity in lung cancer. MiXCR, applied by TCRdb to the 5' RACE reads, yields one record per CDR3 protein. The data contain about 38,000 distinct CDR3 sequences, around 5.8% of them seen just once; the ten biggest clones take up roughly 11%. Time point specified: sample taken at primary tumor resection. Frozen PBMC, nontumor lung or tumor provided whole RNA, which was sequenced unsorted. The material was PBMCs, obtained at surgery. The receptors shown here come from a male donor with early-stage non-small cell lung cancer.

This clonotype showed up just a few times. The chain couples TRBV4-2 to TRBJ1-5; no clear D gene. The V gene's germline CDR1 is LGHNA and CDR2 YNFKEQ. V was trimmed by 0 bases and J by 7 bases, leaving 10 bases between them. The CDR3 consists of 14 residues. The CDR3, as DNA: TGTGCCAGCAGCCAAGAAATCCAGAGCCAGCCCCAGCATTTT. Residues: CASSQEIQSQPQHF.

This clonotype was observed at least ten times. The chain employs TRBV7-2 and TRBJ2-3; 8 positions agree with TRBD2. CDR3 length equals 16 residues. J lost 3 bases, V lost 6 bases, and 11 bases had no gene match. Germline values: CDR1 SGHTA, CDR2 FQGNSA. CDR3: CASRPKSGGRTDTQYF. For the CDR3, the DNA is TGTGCCAGCAGACCTAAAAGCGGGGGCAGAACAGATACGCAGTATTTT.